Presented here are 26 T cell receptor beta chains from one specimen sequenced in a study of T cell repertoires in cytomegalovirus infection. For these receptors, no antigen is known. TCRdb processed the reads anew with MiXCR; each CDR3 protein has one entry. Of some 120,000 distinct CDR3 sequences in the sample, over 9% are singletons; the top ten hold 31%. The sample was PBMCs, sequenced either directly or after in vitro stimulation (not recorded which). The receptors stem from a human donor in good health (CMV status not recorded). Some clones in this sample may be carry-over from other donors' samples.

V usage is TRBV7-2 and J usage is TRBJ1-1; possibly TRBD1 for D (6 bases). The CDR3 has 14 amino acids. Trimming pared 5 bases from V and 3 bases from J, leaving 13 bases between. Germline V CDR1 and CDR2: SGHTA, FQGNSA. The CDR3 DNA reads TGTGCCAGCAGCCCACAGGGTGGGGACACTGAAGCTTTCTTT. This translates into CASSPQGGDTEAFF.

This clonotype came up many times. The chain is built from TRBV29-1 and TRBJ2-1; D not certain. This CDR3 spans 15 amino acids. Looked up from germline, CDR1 is SQVTM and CDR2 is ANQGSEA. V was trimmed by 6 bases and J by 0 bases, leaving 15 bases between them. CDR3 DNA sequence: TGCAGCGTCCCTAGTTCCCGGCCCTCCTACAATGAGCAGTTCTTC. Translation: CSVPSSRPSYNEQFF.

At least ten counts were recorded for this clonotype. V is TRBV5-1 and J is TRBJ1-1, with a possible D match to TRBD1 (5 bases). CDR1 is SGHRS, CDR2 YFSETQ, per germline. Trimming cost V 2 bases and J 6 bases, with 14 bases left between them. The CDR3 extends over 14 amino acids. CDR3 in amino acids: CASSLTGPRAEAFF. DNA of the CDR3: TGCGCCAGCAGCTTAACAGGCCCAAGGGCTGAAGCTTTCTTT.

The chain joins TRBV6-1 to TRBJ1-2, with a tentative D call TRBD1 (6 bases). The germline V gene encodes CDR1 MNHNS and CDR2 SASEGT. V lost 8 bases and J 2 bases, leaving 15 bases between the germline ends. CDR3 length: 14 residues. Here the CDR3 DNA reads TGTGCCAGCCGGACAACCCAGGGGAACTATGGCTACACCTTC. It is translated as CASRTTQGNYGYTF.

This clonotype was detected many times. The CDR3 nucleotides read TGTGCCAGCAGCTTAGCTCCGACTAGCGGGAGTAGGACCGGGGAGCTGTTTTTT. Protein: CASSLAPTSGSRTGELFF. The genes are TRBV7-2 and TRBJ2-2; 12 nucleotides agree with TRBD2. CDR3 length: 18 amino acids. Trimming took 0 bases from V and 5 from J; bases not matched to a gene: 7. Germline lookup yields CDR1 SGHTA and CDR2 FQGNSA.

V usage is TRBV6-2 or TRBV6-3 and J usage is TRBJ2-7; D uncertain. The CDR3 has 14 residues. Trimming removed 0 bases from V and 6 bases from J, with 12 bases in between. Germline values: CDR1 MNHEY, CDR2 SVGEGT. The CDR3 DNA reads as TGTGCCAGCAGTTACTCGATGGTAAACGGCGAGCAGTACGTC. It yields the protein CASSYSMVNGEQYV.

This clonotype was detected many times. The CDR3: CASSLVGAGNTEAFF. CDR3 coding DNA: TGTGCCAGCAGCTTAGTAGGGGCCGGGAACACTGAAGCTTTCTTT. This sequence joins TRBV7-2 and TRBJ1-1; tentative D call: TRBD1 (5 bases). CDR3 size: 15 residues. CDR1 is SGHTA, CDR2 FQGNSA, per germline. V lost 1 base to trimming and J lost 1 base, with 10 bases between them.

This clonotype has at least ten counts. The chain has TRBV19 and TRBJ2-5; 7 bases fit TRBD1. Germline V gene lookup returns CDR1 LNHDA and CDR2 SQIVND (reference sequence). Unmatched junction bases numbered 3, after V lost 9 bases and J lost 2 bases. CDR3 length equals 12 residues. The CDR3 DNA sequence: TGTGCCAGCCGGGACAGACAAGAGACCCAGTACTTC. Translation gives CASRDRQETQYF.

This clonotype was recorded at least ten times. This CDR3 is CASSSDRTMNTEAFF. The CDR3 bases are TGTGCCAGCAGCTCCGACAGGACCATGAACACTGAAGCTTTCTTT. The chain combines TRBV7-9 with TRBJ1-1; perhaps TRBD1 as D (6 bases). The germline V gene encodes CDR1 SEHNR and CDR2 FQNEAQ (reference sequence). Trimming took 4 bases from V and 0 from J, leaving 12 bases between them. CDR3 length: 15 amino acids.

The chain carries TRBV28 and TRBJ1-2, with D possibly TRBD1 on 5 matching bases. The CDR3 consists of 12 residues. The germline gives CDR1 MDHEN, CDR2 SYDVKM. V was trimmed by 7 bases and J by 3 bases, leaving 9 bases between them. DNA for the CDR3: TGTGCCAGCACTGCAGGGTACTATGGCTACACCTTC. It is translated as CASTAGYYGYTF.

This sequence joins TRBV18 and TRBJ1-2; TRBD1 is a possible D gene (6 bases). Between the trimmed V and J ends, which lost 2 bases and 2 bases, there was a span of 12 bases. The CDR3 loop spans 15 amino acids. Looked up from germline, CDR1 is KGHSH and CDR2 is LQKENI. Here the CDR3 DNA reads TGTGCCAGCTCACCAAGTGGGGGGGCCAACTATGGCTACACCTTC. Translated, it gives CASSPSGGANYGYTF.

The CDR3 bases are TGTGCCAGCAGTTACGGGCAGGGGCGGGAGCAGTACGTC. Translation: CASSYGQGREQYV. The chain is built from TRBV6-1 and TRBJ2-7; a weak D match, TRBD1 (6 bases). Germline CDR1 and CDR2: MNHNS and SASEGT. V lost 5 bases and J lost 7, with 15 bases in between. The CDR3 is made up of 13 amino acids.

This clonotype was seen many times. The chain joins TRBV12-3 or TRBV12-4 to TRBJ2-1, with D perhaps matching TRBD2 (5 bases). V lost 0 bases, J lost 9 bases, and 12 bases lay in between. The CDR3 contains 14 residues. As DNA, the CDR3 is TGTGCCAGCAGTTTAGCTGCCCTAGGACTTGAGCAGTTCTTC. It yields the protein CASSLAALGLEQFF.

This clonotype came up a few times. The chain combines TRBV5-4 with TRBJ2-7; D is possibly TRBD2 (6 bases). The length of the CDR3 is 14 residues. The V gene lost 3 bases and the J gene lost 3 bases, with 13 bases spanning the gap. CDR1 and CDR2 (germline): SGHNT, YYREEE (reference sequence). CDR3 residues: CASSWGGVFYEQYF. In DNA form, the CDR3 reads TGTGCCAGCAGCTGGGGCGGGGTGTTCTACGAGCAGTACTTC.

This clonotype was seen at least ten times. The chain is built from TRBV7-2 and TRBJ1-1; D is unresolved. The CDR3 consists of 14 residues. Looked up from germline, CDR1 is SGHTA and CDR2 is FQGNSA. Trimming left V 2 bases short and J 1 base short, with 8 bases between. The CDR3 sequence is CASSLNGENTEAFF. The CDR3 nucleotides are TGTGCCAGCAGCTTAAATGGGGAGAACACTGAAGCTTTCTTT.

The CDR3 reads CASSGGTSLWETQYF. The CDR3 DNA is TGTGCCAGCAGCGGCGGGACTAGCCTATGGGAGACCCAGTACTTC. V is TRBV11-2 and J is TRBJ2-5; TRBD2 aligns across 9 bases. The CDR3 extends over 15 amino acids. J was trimmed by 5 bases and V by 5 bases; bases with no gene match: 9. CDR1 is SGHAT and CDR2 is FQNNGV in the germline V gene.

With respect to this clonotype: A much larger clone is a single base away; this may be a read error. The chain links TRBV6-1 to TRBJ2-7; D not certain. Germline V CDR1 and CDR2: MNHNS, SASEGT. The CDR3 is made up of 13 amino acids. Trimming took off 3 bases at V and 3 bases at J, with 9 bases between the two ends. CDR3 sequence (DNA): TGTGCCAGCAGTGACGACGGTTTCTACGAGCAGTACTTC. Translated, it gives CASSDDGFYEQYF.

The chain has TRBV5-6 and TRBJ2-5, with D possibly being TRBD2 (5 bases). Deletions cut 4 bases from V and 5 bases from J, with 6 bases between. Per germline, CDR1 SGHDT and CDR2 YYEEEE. This CDR3 spans 11 amino acids. CDR3 amino acids: CASSQRETQYF. As DNA, the CDR3 is TGTGCCAGCAGCCAGCGGGAGACCCAGTACTTC.

The sample holds a few counts of this clonotype. The chain links TRBV9 to TRBJ2-5, with TRBD2 matching 11 bases. Germline lookup yields CDR1 SGDLS and CDR2 YYNGEE. The CDR3 runs 19 residues. Trimming removed 0 bases from V and 4 bases from J; junction bases left unmatched: 14. As DNA, the CDR3 is TGTGCCAGCAGCGTAGGGCACCACCTACTAGCGGGAGTTGGAGAGACCCAGTACTTC. Translated: CASSVGHHLLAGVGETQYF.

This clonotype was seen many times. This chain links TRBV7-2 with TRBJ1-5; D uncertain. The CDR3 is made up of 15 amino acids. The germline V gene encodes CDR1 SGHTA and CDR2 FQGNSA. Trimming shortened V by 2 bases and J by 5 bases, and 13 bases separated the two germline ends. The CDR3 DNA is TGTGCCAGCAGCTTAAACCCCTCCATGGATCAGCCCCAGCATTTT. It encodes CASSLNPSMDQPQHF. The full variable domain, completed using reference TRBV7-2 and TRBJ1-5, is GAGVSQSPSNKVTEKGKDVELRCDPISGHTALYWYRQSLGQGLEFLIYFQGNSAPDKSGLPSDRFSAERTGGSVSTLTIQRTQQEDSAVYLCASSLNPSMDQPQHFGDGTRLSIL.

At least ten counts were recorded for this clonotype. The chain employs TRBV4-2 and TRBJ2-5, with 12 positions matching TRBD2. CDR1 LGHNA and CDR2 YNFKEQ come from the germline V gene. The junction had 13 bases not matched to a gene; V was cut back by 4 bases and J by 4 bases. This CDR3 has 18 residues. DNA of the CDR3: TGTGCCAGCAGCCGCCTAGCGGGAGGGTCCCTTCTAGTAGAGACCCAGTACTTC. Protein sequence: CASSRLAGGSLLVETQYF.

This clonotype was recorded a few times. V gene TRBV7-2 combines with J gene TRBJ2-7, with D uncertain. With 3 bases removed from V and 0 bases from J, the gap between germline ends came to 9 bases. Germline CDR1 reads SGHTA; CDR2 reads FQGNSA. The CDR3 consists of 14 residues. The DNA of the CDR3 is TGTGCCAGCAGCTTGGGCGGATTCTCCTACGAGCAGTACGTC. It yields the protein CASSLGGFSYEQYV.

This clonotype was observed at least ten times. The CDR3 loop is CASSLSWGLNTGELFF. The CDR3 nucleotides are TGTGCCAGCAGTTTAAGTTGGGGACTGAACACCGGGGAGCTGTTTTTT. The J gene is TRBJ2-2, the V gene TRBV28; D might be TRBD2 (6 bases). V gave up 2 bases and J gave up 1 base, with 11 bases separating them. There are 16 residues in the CDR3. CDR1 is MDHEN and CDR2 is SYDVKM in the germline V gene.

This clonotype was found many times. The chain employs TRBV5-5 and TRBJ1-2; TRBD1 agrees at 7 bases. Germline V gene data show CDR1 as SGHKS and CDR2 as YYEKEE (reference sequence). V lost 4 bases and J lost 7; bases outside the gene matches: 16. The CDR3 has 16 residues. Here the CDR3 reads CASSPRLSTGYVGYTF. The CDR3 DNA is TGTGCCAGCAGCCCCCGGCTCTCGACAGGGTATGTTGGCTACACCTTC. Full variable domain (rest looked up from reference TRBV5-5 and TRBJ1-2): DAGVTQSPTHLIKTRGQQVTLRCSPISGHKSVSWYQQVLGQGPQFIFQYYEKEERGRGNFPDRFSARQFPNYSSELNVNALLLGDSALYLCASSPRLSTGYVGYTFGSGTRLTVV.

This clonotype was detected ten times or more. CDR3 sequence reads: CASSGETQYF. The CDR3 DNA reads TGCGCCAGCAGTGGGGAGACCCAGTACTTC. V gene TRBV10-2 combines with J gene TRBJ2-5; D gene uncertain. Trimming took 4 bases from V and 5 from J, leaving 2 bases between them. This CDR3 is 10 amino acids long. The V gene's germline CDR1 is WSHSY and CDR2 SAAADI.

This clonotype was counted between two and nine times. The CDR3 DNA reads as TGTGCCAGCAGCTTAGGGCGGCCCTCAGAGACCCAGTACTTC. It codes for CASSLGRPSETQYF. The chain is built from TRBV7-2 and TRBJ2-5, with D hard to call. The germline gives CDR1 SGHTA, CDR2 FQGNSA. Trimming took 1 base from V and 4 from J, leaving 10 bases between them. CDR3 size: 14 residues.